The 17 T cell receptor beta chains below come from one sample, sequenced in a study of blood T cell repertoires in COVID-19. The assay was immunoSEQ multiplex PCR, and TCRdb's table has in-frame clones only and misses some. The sample yields approximately 300,000 clones, around nine tenths seen once. Material: PBMCs or T cells enriched from blood (not recorded which). Receptors were obtained from a woman in her thirties who had recovered from COVID-19.

This rearrangement joins TRBV7-2 to TRBJ2-7; 9 bases line up with TRBD2. After removal of 0 bases from V and 2 bases from J, the junction contained 14 bases not matched to a gene. CDR1 is SGHTA, CDR2 FQGNSA, per germline. The CDR3 is 19 amino acids. The CDR3 sequence is CASSLARGGGTGQTYEQYF. The CDR3 DNA is TGTGCCAGCAGCTTAGCGCGCGGGGGGGGCACGGGACAAACCTACGAGCAGTACTTC.

V is TRBV18 and J is TRBJ1-3, with D hard to call. The germline V gene encodes CDR1 KGHSH and CDR2 LQKENI. CDR3 length: 15 amino acids. Trimming stripped 6 bases from V and 4 bases from J, with 16 bases between. The CDR3 DNA sequence: TGTGCCAGCTCCCCTGACGGGGTAGTCGGAAACACCATATATTTT. This gives the protein CASSPDGVVGNTIYF.

The genes are TRBV30 and TRBJ1-5, with a tentative D call TRBD1 (5 bases). Trimming took 2 bases from V and 4 from J, leaving 15 bases between them. The CDR3 consists of 15 residues. The V gene's germline CDR1 is GTSNPN and CDR2 SVGIG (reference sequence). The CDR3 sequence: CAWSMVRGGNQPQHF. The CDR3 DNA sequence: TGTGCCTGGAGTATGGTAAGGGGTGGAAATCAGCCCCAGCATTTT.

This chain's CDR3 is CASRGRTGVSHGYTF. CDR3 in DNA: TGCGCCAGCAGGGGGAGGACAGGGGTGAGCCATGGCTACACCTTC. J is TRBJ1-2 and V is TRBV10-2, with 9 bases matching TRBD1. The CDR3 is made up of 15 amino acids. Unmatched junction bases numbered 11, after V lost 6 bases and J lost 6 bases. CDR1 and CDR2 (germline): WSHSY, SAAADI.

The V call is TRBV27, the J call TRBJ2-4, with a weak D call TRBD2 (6 bases). CDR1 is MNHEY and CDR2 is SMNVEV in the germline V gene (reference sequence). V gave up 2 bases and J gave up 8 bases, with 10 bases separating them. The CDR3 has 13 amino acids. The CDR3 sequence: CASSLTGSDIQYF. CDR3 sequence (DNA): TGTGCCAGCAGTTTAACCGGGAGTGACATTCAGTACTTC.

The genes are TRBV30 and TRBJ1-5; no reliable D call. V was trimmed by 0 bases and J by 7 bases, leaving 10 bases between them. The length of the CDR3 is 13 residues. Germline CDR1 and CDR2: GTSNPN and SVGIG (reference sequence). The CDR3 loop reads CAWSVRGQQPQHF. The CDR3 DNA is TGTGCCTGGAGTGTACGAGGGCAGCAGCCCCAGCATTTT.

A few counts support this clone. This chain links TRBV5-4 with TRBJ1-1, with D possibly TRBD1 on 6 matching bases. The CDR3 is made up of 12 amino acids. The V end was cut by 4 bases, the J end by 7 bases, with 11 bases between. CDR1 and CDR2 from the germline V gene are SGHNT and YYREEE (reference sequence). CDR3 loop: CASSTPDSEAFF. The CDR3 DNA follows: TGTGCCAGCAGCACCCCGGACAGTGAAGCTTTCTTT.

This sequence joins TRBV5-1 and TRBJ1-5; 7 bases map to TRBD1. Per germline, CDR1 SGHRS and CDR2 YFSETQ. The length of the CDR3 is 15 residues. Trimming at V came to 4 bases and at J to 1 base, leaving 5 bases not matched to a gene. The CDR3 bases are TGCGCCAGCAGCACAGGGACAGACAGCAATCAGCCCCAGCATTTT. Translating it yields CASSTGTDSNQPQHF.

The genes are TRBV7-9 and TRBJ2-2; maybe TRBD1 (6 bases). V was shortened by 7 bases and J by 1 base, with 7 bases between the two germline ends. CDR3 length equals 13 residues. CDR1 is SEHNR and CDR2 is FQNEAQ in the germline V gene (reference sequence). CDR3 nucleotides: TGTGCCAGCAAACAGGGGAACACCGGGGAGCTGTTTTTT. This codes for CASKQGNTGELFF.

This rearrangement joins TRBV27 to TRBJ1-2; 8 nucleotides line up with TRBD1. Germline V gene data show CDR1 as MNHEY and CDR2 as SMNVEV (reference sequence). The CDR3 contains 14 residues. Germline trimming cut 2 bases from V and 5 bases from J; bases unmatched to any gene: 4. The chain's CDR3 is CASSLQGAIYGYTF. The DNA of the CDR3 is TGTGCCAGCAGTTTACAGGGGGCGATTTATGGCTACACCTTC.

V usage is TRBV21-1 and J usage is TRBJ1-2; the table assigns TRBD1, which was not confirmed against the DNA. TRBV21-1 is annotated as a pseudogene. The CDR3 sequence is 16 residues long. CDR3 loop: CASSKDRQISNYGYTF. The CDR3 coding sequence is TGTGCCAGCAGCAAAGACCGACAGATATCCAACTATGGCTACACCTTC.

The sample holds a few counts of this clone. The V and J genes are TRBV5-1 and TRBJ1-4; 8 bases align to TRBD1. The length of the CDR3 is 14 residues. The trim removed 4 bases at V and 7 bases at J, leaving 6 bases unmatched. The V gene's germline CDR1 is SGHRS and CDR2 YFSETQ. This chain's CDR3 is CASSLTGAGEKLFF. The CDR3 nucleotides read TGCGCCAGCAGCCTGACAGGGGCGGGTGAAAAACTGTTTTTT.

The chain employs TRBV7-8 and TRBJ1-1; D call uncertain. Deletions cut 2 bases from V and 7 bases from J, with 14 bases between. This CDR3 contains 14 residues. Germline V lookup: CDR1 SGHVS, CDR2 FQNEAQ. Here the CDR3 reads CASSLNAGFGEAFF. The DNA for the CDR3 is TGTGCCAGCAGCTTAAACGCGGGGTTTGGTGAAGCTTTCTTT.

The genes are TRBV6-2 or TRBV6-3 and TRBJ2-7; a possible D gene is TRBD2 (5 bases). The germline CDR1 and CDR2 sequences are MNHEY and SVGEGT. Trimming pared 5 bases from V and 3 bases from J, leaving 14 bases between. This CDR3 contains 14 residues. The CDR3: CASSQRLPSYEQYF. CDR3 nucleotide sequence: TGTGCCAGCAGTCAGCGGCTCCCGAGCTACGAGCAGTACTTC.

V gene TRBV5-6 combines with J gene TRBJ1-1; 9 nucleotides line up with TRBD1. The CDR3 has 16 residues. Germline CDR1 is SGHDT and CDR2 is YYEEEE. The trim removed 4 bases at V and 1 base at J, leaving 8 bases unmatched. Here the CDR3 reads CASSHWTGARNTEAFF. For the CDR3, the DNA is TGTGCCAGCAGCCACTGGACAGGGGCGAGGAACACTGAAGCTTTCTTT.

The chain is built from TRBV27 and TRBJ1-5, with D perhaps matching TRBD1 (6 bases). This CDR3 comprises 15 residues. The germline V and J ends were trimmed by 6 bases and 7 bases, with 19 bases remaining between them. The germline V gene has CDR1 MNHEY and CDR2 SMNVEV (reference sequence). CDR3 sequence: CASRGQGVEGQPQHF. The CDR3, as DNA: TGTGCCAGCAGGGGACAAGGGGTGGAAGGCCAGCCCCAGCATTTT.

The J gene is TRBJ1-6, the V gene TRBV5-6; D is unclear. The length of the CDR3 is 15 residues. Trimming removed 0 bases at V and 7 bases at J, with 11 bases between. Germline CDR1 reads SGHDT; CDR2 reads YYEEEE. CDR3 region: CASSLDPGGNSPLHF. CDR3 in DNA: TGTGCCAGCAGCTTGGACCCAGGAGGAAATTCACCCCTCCACTTT.